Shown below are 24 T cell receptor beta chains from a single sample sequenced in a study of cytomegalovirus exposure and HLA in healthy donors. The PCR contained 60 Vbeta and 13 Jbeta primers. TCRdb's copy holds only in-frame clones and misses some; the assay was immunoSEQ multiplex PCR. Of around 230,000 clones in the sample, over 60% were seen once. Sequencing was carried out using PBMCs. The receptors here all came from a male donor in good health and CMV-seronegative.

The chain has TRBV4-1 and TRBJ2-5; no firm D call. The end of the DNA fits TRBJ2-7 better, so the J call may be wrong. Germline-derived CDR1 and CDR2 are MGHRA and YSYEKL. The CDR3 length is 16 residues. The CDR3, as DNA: TGCGCCAGCAGCCAAGAAAGGAGTTTTGATGACTACGAGCAGTACTTC. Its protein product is CASSQERSFDDYEQYF.

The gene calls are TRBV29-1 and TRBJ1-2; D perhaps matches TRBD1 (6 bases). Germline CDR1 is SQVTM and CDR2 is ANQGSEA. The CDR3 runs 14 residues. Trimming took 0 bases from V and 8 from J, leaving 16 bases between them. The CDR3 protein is CSVEDPGTIGGYTF. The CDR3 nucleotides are TGCAGCGTTGAAGACCCAGGGACAATCGGAGGCTACACCTTC. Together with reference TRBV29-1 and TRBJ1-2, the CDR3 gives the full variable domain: SAVISQKPSRDICQRGTSLTIQCQVDSQVTMMFWYRQQPGQSLTLIATANQGSEATYESGFVIDKFPISRPNLTFSTLTVSNMSPEDSSIYLCSVEDPGTIGGYTFGSGTRLTVV.

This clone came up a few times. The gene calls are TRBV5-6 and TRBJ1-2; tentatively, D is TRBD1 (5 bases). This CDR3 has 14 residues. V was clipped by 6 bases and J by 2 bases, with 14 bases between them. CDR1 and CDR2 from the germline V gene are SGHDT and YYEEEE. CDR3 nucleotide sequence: TGTGCCAGCAACAAAAGGGGCCCAAACTATGGCTACACCTTC. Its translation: CASNKRGPNYGYTF.

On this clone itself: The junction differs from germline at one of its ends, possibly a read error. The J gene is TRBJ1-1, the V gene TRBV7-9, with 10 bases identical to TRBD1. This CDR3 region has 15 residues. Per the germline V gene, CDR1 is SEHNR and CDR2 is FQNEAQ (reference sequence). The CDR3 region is CSSSKTGGLGTEAFF. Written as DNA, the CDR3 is TGTTCCAGCAGCAAGACAGGGGGCTTGGGAACTGAAGCTTTCTTT.

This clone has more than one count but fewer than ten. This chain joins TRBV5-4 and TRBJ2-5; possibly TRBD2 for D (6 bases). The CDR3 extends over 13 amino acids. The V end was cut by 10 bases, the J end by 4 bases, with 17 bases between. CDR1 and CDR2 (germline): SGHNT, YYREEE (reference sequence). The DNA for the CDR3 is TGTGCCGTCACCTCGGGTAGCGGAGAGACCCAGTACTTC. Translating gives CAVTSGSGETQYF.

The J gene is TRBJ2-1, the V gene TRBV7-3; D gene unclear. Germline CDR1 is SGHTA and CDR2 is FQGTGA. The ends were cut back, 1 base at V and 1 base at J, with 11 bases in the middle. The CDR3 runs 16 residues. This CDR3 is CASSLKSPRSYNEQFF. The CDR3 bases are TGTGCCAGCAGCTTAAAGAGCCCCCGGTCCTACAATGAGCAGTTCTTC.

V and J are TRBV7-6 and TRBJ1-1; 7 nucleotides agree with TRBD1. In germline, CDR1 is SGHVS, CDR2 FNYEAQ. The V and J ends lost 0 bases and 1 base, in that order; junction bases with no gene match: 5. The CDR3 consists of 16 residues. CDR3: CASSLASTGTNTEAFF. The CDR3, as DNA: TGTGCCAGCAGCTTAGCCTCGACAGGGACGAACACTGAAGCTTTCTTT.

This CDR3 is CASSQRGFRTRKNFYGYTF. In DNA form, the CDR3 reads TGCGCCAGCAGTCAACGGGGGTTCCGGACGCGGAAAAATTTTTATGGCTACACCTTC. The chain recombines TRBV23-1 with TRBJ1-2, with D possibly being TRBD1 (5 bases). TRBV23-1 is treated as an ORF (open reading frame) with a function not yet certain. V gave up 2 bases and J gave up 5 bases, with 27 bases separating them. This CDR3 comprises 19 residues.

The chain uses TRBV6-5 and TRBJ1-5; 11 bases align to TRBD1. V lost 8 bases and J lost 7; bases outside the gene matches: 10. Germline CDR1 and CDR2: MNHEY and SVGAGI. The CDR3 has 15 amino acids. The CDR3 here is CASSPGQGAWQPQHF. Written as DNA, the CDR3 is TGTGCCAGCTCTCCCGGACAGGGGGCTTGGCAGCCCCAGCATTTT.

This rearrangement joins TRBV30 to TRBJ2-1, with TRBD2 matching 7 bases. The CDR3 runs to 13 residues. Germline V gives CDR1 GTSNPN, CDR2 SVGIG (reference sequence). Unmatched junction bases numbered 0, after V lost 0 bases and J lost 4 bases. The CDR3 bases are TGTGCCTGGAGTGTAGCGGGGTACAATGAGCAGTTCTTC. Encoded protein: CAWSVAGYNEQFF.

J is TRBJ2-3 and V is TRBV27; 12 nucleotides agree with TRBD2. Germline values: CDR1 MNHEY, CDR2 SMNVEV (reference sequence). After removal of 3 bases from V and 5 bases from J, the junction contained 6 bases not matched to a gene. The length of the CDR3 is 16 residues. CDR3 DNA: TGTGCCAGCAGTTTGGTCCCGGGACTAGCGGGAGATACGCAGTATTTT. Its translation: CASSLVPGLAGDTQYF.

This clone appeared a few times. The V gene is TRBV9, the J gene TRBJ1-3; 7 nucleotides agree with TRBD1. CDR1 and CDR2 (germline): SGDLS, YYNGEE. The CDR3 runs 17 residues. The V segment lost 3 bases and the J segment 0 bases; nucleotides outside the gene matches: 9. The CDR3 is CASSAPRDRSSGNTIYF. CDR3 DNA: TGTGCCAGCAGCGCCCCCCGGGACAGAAGCTCTGGAAACACCATATATTTT. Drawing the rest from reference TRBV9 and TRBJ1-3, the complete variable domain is DSGVTQTPKHLITATGQRVTLRCSPRSGDLSVYWYQQSLDQGLQFLIQYYNGEERAKGNILERFSAQQFPDLHSELNLSSLELGDSALYFCASSAPRDRSSGNTIYFGEGSWLTVV.

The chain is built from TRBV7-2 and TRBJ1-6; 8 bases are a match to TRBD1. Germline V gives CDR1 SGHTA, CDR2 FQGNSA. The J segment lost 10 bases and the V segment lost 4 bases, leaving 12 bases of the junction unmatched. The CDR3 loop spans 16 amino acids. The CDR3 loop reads CASSWRTGRLGSPLHF. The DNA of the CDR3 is TGTGCCAGCAGCTGGCGGACAGGGAGGTTGGGGTCACCCCTCCACTTT.

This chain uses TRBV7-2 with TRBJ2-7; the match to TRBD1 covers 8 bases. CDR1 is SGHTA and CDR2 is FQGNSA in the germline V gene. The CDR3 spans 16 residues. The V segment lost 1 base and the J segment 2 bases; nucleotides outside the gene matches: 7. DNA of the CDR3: TGTGCCAGCAGCTTAGGAATCAGGGGGCTAACCTACGAGCAGTACTTC. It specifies CASSLGIRGLTYEQYF.

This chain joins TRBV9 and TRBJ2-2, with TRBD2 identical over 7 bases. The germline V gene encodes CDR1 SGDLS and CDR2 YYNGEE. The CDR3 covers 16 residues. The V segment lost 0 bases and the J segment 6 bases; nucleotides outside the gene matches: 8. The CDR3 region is CASSVVGGGSSGELFF. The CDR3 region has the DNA TGTGCCAGCAGCGTAGTTGGGGGAGGGTCTTCCGGGGAGCTGTTTTTT.

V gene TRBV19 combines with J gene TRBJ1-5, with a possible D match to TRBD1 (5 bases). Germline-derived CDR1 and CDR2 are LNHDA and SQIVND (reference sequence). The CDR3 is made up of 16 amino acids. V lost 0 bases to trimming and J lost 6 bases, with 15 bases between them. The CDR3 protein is CASSIEKGRVRQPQHF. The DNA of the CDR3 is TGTGCCAGTAGTATAGAGAAGGGCAGGGTTCGTCAGCCCCAGCATTTT.

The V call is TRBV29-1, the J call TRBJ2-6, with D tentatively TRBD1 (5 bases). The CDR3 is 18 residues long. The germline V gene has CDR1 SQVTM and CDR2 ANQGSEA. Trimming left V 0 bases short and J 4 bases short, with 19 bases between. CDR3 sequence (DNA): TGCAGCGTTGAAGATTTGCAGGGATCTTTGCGGGGGGCCAACGTCCTGACTTTC. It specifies CSVEDLQGSLRGANVLTF.

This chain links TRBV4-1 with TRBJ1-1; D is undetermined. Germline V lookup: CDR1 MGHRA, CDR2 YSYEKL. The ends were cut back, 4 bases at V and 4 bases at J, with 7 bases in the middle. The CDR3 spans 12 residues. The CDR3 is CASSRSVTEAFF. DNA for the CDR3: TGCGCCAGCAGCCGGAGTGTCACTGAAGCTTTCTTT.

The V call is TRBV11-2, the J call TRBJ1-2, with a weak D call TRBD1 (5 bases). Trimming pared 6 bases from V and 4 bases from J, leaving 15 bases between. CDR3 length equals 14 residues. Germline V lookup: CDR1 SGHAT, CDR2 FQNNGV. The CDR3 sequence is CASRPTGLGYGYTF. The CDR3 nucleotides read TGTGCCAGCAGACCAACAGGTTTAGGCTATGGCTACACCTTC. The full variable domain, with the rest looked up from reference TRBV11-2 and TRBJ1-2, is EAGVAQSPRYKIIEKRQSVAFWCNPISGHATLYWYQQILGQGPKLLIQFQNNGVVDDSQLPKDRFSAERLKGVDSTLKIQPAKLEDSAVYLCASRPTGLGYGYTFGSGTRLTVV.

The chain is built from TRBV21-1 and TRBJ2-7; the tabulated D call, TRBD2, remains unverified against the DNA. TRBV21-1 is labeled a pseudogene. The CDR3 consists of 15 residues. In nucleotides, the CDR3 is TGTGCCAGCAGCACTGTTGGGACTCCCTCATACGAGCAGTACTTC. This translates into CASSTVGTPSYEQYF.

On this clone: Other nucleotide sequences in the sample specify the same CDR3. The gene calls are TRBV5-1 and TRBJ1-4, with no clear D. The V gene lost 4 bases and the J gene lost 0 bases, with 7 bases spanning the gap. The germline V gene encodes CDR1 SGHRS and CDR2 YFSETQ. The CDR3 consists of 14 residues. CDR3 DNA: TGCGCCAGCAGCACAGCGGCAACTAATGAAAAACTGTTTTTT. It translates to CASSTAATNEKLFF.

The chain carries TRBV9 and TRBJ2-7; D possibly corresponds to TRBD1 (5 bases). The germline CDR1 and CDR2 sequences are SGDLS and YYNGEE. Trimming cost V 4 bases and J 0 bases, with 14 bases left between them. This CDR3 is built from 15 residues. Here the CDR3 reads CASSFGGRGSYEQYF. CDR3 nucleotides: TGTGCCAGCAGCTTTGGTGGAAGGGGCTCCTACGAGCAGTACTTC.

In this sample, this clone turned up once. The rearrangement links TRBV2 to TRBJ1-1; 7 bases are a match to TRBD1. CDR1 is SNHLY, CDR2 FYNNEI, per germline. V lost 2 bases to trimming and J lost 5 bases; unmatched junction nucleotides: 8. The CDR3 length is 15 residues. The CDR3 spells CASSERRRGRTEAFF. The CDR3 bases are TGTGCCAGCAGTGAAAGGAGGAGGGGGCGAACTGAAGCTTTCTTT.

The CDR3: CASSTRQVYGYTF. The CDR3 bases are TGTGCCAGCAGCACCAGACAGGTCTATGGCTACACCTTC. The chain links TRBV7-3 to TRBJ1-2; D is perhaps TRBD1 (6 bases). V lost 5 bases and J 4 bases, leaving 11 bases between the germline ends. The CDR3 consists of 13 residues. The germline V gene has CDR1 SGHTA and CDR2 FQGTGA.